The clone carrying this TCR beta chain has only one observation. Its antigen remains unknown. Germline V gives CDR1 SGHRS, CDR2 YFSETQ. V shed 4 bases, J shed 8 bases, and the junction held 8 bases outside the gene matches. The length of the CDR3 is 14 residues. The controls were healthy donors who were matched for age and sex. A quantity of about 0.5 to 1 ug RNA underwent reverse transcription using random hexamers. TCRdb fed the immunoSEQ multiplex PCR reads into MiXCR, producing one record per CDR3 protein. The repertoire holds about 120,000 distinct CDR3 sequences, 92% seen once, with 0.13% to 0.15% in the top ten. This sample is drawn from a study of CD8 T cells in Susac syndrome. The study, taken as a whole, reports: TCR sequencing and HLA analysis covered a relatively small number of individuals.

The sample was CD4+ T cells from PBMCs. J is TRBJ1-2 and V is TRBV5-1, with 10 bases matching TRBD1. This sequence originates from a human donor in good health. CDR3 protein: CASSPRDRGKGYTF. CDR3 DNA: TGCGCCAGCAGCCCCCGGGACAGGGGCAAAGGCTACACCTTC.